The clone carrying this T cell receptor (beta chain) appeared a few times. TCRdb called the RT-PCR reads again in MiXCR, with one record for every CDR3 protein. The table includes about 680,000 distinct CDR3 sequences, more than 13% detected once. The CDR3 extends over 14 amino acids. Germline V gene lookup returns CDR1 GTSNPN and CDR2 SVGIG (reference sequence). V was clipped by 5 bases and J by 6 bases; unmatched bases: 2. The sequencing input was memory CD4+ T cells from blood. The source of this sequence is a female donor in good health, serving as a healthy control. J is TRBJ2-2 and V is TRBV30; 14 bases are shared with TRBD2. The CDR3 coding sequence is TGTGCCTGGGAGGGACTAGCGGGAGCCGGGGAGCTGTTTTTT. Its protein is CAWEGLAGAGELFF. Together with reference TRBV30 and TRBJ2-2, the CDR3 gives the full variable domain: SQTIHQWPATLVQPVGSPLSLECTVEGTSNPNLYWYRQAAGRGLQLLFYSVGIGQISSEVPQNLSASRPQDRQFILSSKKLLLSDSGFYLCAWEGLAGAGELFFGEGSRLTVL.